Listed here are 17 T cell receptor beta chains from one sample, sequenced in a study of read filtering for tumor transcriptome and immune sequencing. Molecular barcoded adaptors covering alpha/delta and beta/gamma chains were used on 400 ng RNA. From the reads, TCRdb called clonotypes with MiXCR, one entry per CDR3 protein. The sample lists under 30,000 distinct CDR3 sequences, approximately 23% occurring once. Specimen: a population of CD138-negative cells sorted from bone marrow. Source of these receptors: a donor aged 40 or over with multiple myeloma.

In this sample, this clonotype is medium-sized. The chain has TRBV3-1 and TRBJ2-1; D not resolved. Trimming removed 4 bases from V and 4 bases from J, with 2 bases in between. The germline V gene encodes CDR1 LGHDT and CDR2 YNNKEL (reference sequence). The CDR3 is 11 amino acids. CDR3: CASSRYNEQFF. The DNA of the CDR3 is TGTGCCAGCAGCCGGTACAATGAGCAGTTCTTC.

V gene TRBV20-1 combines with J gene TRBJ2-3; 14 bases are shared with TRBD2. CDR1 is DFQATT and CDR2 is SNEGSKA in the germline V gene (reference sequence). CDR3 length: 18 amino acids. J gave up 0 bases and V 2 bases, and 7 bases lay outside the gene matches. The CDR3 loop reads CSARLGTSGGPSTDTQYF. CDR3 bases: TGCAGTGCTAGACTCGGGACTAGCGGGGGCCCAAGCACAGATACGCAGTATTTT.

Details on this clonotype: Lacking the conserved final phenylalanine or tryptophan, this CDR3 likely reflects a read error. The chain uses TRBV12-3 or TRBV12-4 and TRBJ1-4; D is uncertain. This CDR3 contains 15 residues. The V and J ends lost 2 bases and 7 bases respectively, with 14 bases between them. Here the CDR3 reads CASSLPPRSREKLFY. Here the CDR3 DNA reads TGTGCCAGCAGTTTACCTCCCAGGTCCCGTGAAAAACTGTTTTAT.

This clonotype was seen ten or more times. The chain carries TRBV30 and TRBJ2-7; the D call may be TRBD1 or TRBD2 (5 bases each). The germline CDR1 and CDR2 sequences are GTSNPN and SVGIG (reference sequence). This CDR3 spans 16 amino acids. The V gene lost 0 bases and the J gene lost 2 bases, with 17 bases spanning the gap. The DNA of the CDR3 is TGTGCCTGGAGTGTCCCAGTTACAGGACTCCCCTACGAGCAGTACTTC. This translates into CAWSVPVTGLPYEQYF.

This clonotype came up many times. The chain recombines TRBV20-1 with TRBJ1-1; weak D call: TRBD1 (5 bases). CDR3 length: 13 amino acids. Looked up from germline, CDR1 is DFQATT and CDR2 is SNEGSKA (reference sequence). The V end was cut by 1 base, the J end by 4 bases, with 10 bases between. CDR3 sequence: CSARGGVGTEAFF. CDR3 in DNA: TGCAGTGCTAGAGGGGGGGTGGGCACTGAAGCTTTCTTT.

This chain uses TRBV18 with TRBJ1-1; possible D gene TRBD1, 5 bases. The CDR3 has 15 amino acids. Per the germline V gene, CDR1 is KGHSH and CDR2 is LQKENI. Trimming shortened V by 6 bases and J by 1 base, and 15 bases separated the two germline ends. CDR3 region: CASSPVRQPNTEAFF. The CDR3 region has the DNA TGTGCCAGCTCGCCCGTAAGACAGCCGAACACTGAAGCTTTCTTT.

This clonotype was detected many times. J is TRBJ1-3 and V is TRBV12-3 or TRBV12-4; the match to TRBD1 covers 11 bases. J was trimmed by 1 base and V by 4 bases; bases with no gene match: 3. CDR3 length equals 16 residues. The CDR3 here is CASSSGQGASGNTIYF. The CDR3 DNA reads as TGTGCCAGCAGTTCCGGACAGGGGGCATCTGGAAACACCATATATTTT.

The chain combines TRBV7-2 with TRBJ2-3, with D possibly matching TRBD2 (5 bases). The V gene's germline CDR1 is SGHTA and CDR2 FQGNSA. This CDR3 spans 14 amino acids. V was clipped by 5 bases and J by 2 bases, with 11 bases between them. CDR3 coding DNA: TGTGCCAGCAGCAGAACTAGGATCACAGATACGCAGTATTTT. As protein: CASSRTRITDTQYF.

Of note for this clonotype: A much larger clonotype is one base distant, so this may be a read error. This sequence joins TRBV4-1 and TRBJ2-7; 9 bases are shared with TRBD2. Looked up from germline, CDR1 is MGHRA and CDR2 is YSYEKL. V gave up 0 bases and J gave up 11 bases; unmatched junction bases: 11. The CDR3 is made up of 15 amino acids. CDR3 loop: CASSQDAVAGVSEYF. The CDR3 nucleotides are TGCGCCAGCAGCCAAGATGCGGTAGCGGGGGTTTCGGAGTACTTC.

A single count supports this clonotype. This chain connects TRBV28 to TRBJ1-3; D uncertain. This CDR3 is built from 16 residues. Trimming took off 1 base at V and 0 bases at J, with 10 bases between the two ends. Germline V gene sequence: CDR1 MDHEN, CDR2 SYDVKM. The CDR3 sequence: CASSLSQYYSGNTIYF. Here the CDR3 DNA reads TGTGCCAGCAGTTTATCTCAGTACTACTCTGGAAACACCATATATTTT.

This clonotype was observed at least ten times. The rearrangement links TRBV5-1 to TRBJ1-2, with 7 bases identical to TRBD1. CDR1 and CDR2 from the germline V gene are SGHRS and YFSETQ. This CDR3 is built from 15 residues. The V and J ends lost 0 bases and 0 bases, in that order; junction bases with no gene match: 2. The CDR3 reads CASSLDGTANYGYTF. As DNA, the CDR3 is TGCGCCAGCAGCTTGGACGGGACAGCTAACTATGGCTACACCTTC.

This clonotype has a handful of counts. The chain employs TRBV18 and TRBJ1-1, with D perhaps matching TRBD1 (5 bases). This CDR3 spans 16 amino acids. Between the trimmed V and J ends, which lost 1 base and 4 bases, there was a span of 16 bases. Per the germline V gene, CDR1 is KGHSH and CDR2 is LQKENI. The CDR3 DNA sequence: TGTGCCAGCTCACCACGGGAGGTACGGGACCCCACTGAAGCTTTCTTT. It specifies CASSPREVRDPTEAFF.

In this sample, this clonotype turned up many times. The V call is TRBV6-6, the J call TRBJ2-7; D gene uncertain. CDR1 and CDR2 (germline): MNHNY, SVGAGI (reference sequence). This CDR3 spans 15 amino acids. The germline V and J ends were trimmed by 0 bases and 0 bases, with 9 bases remaining between them. The CDR3 region has the DNA TGTGCCAGCAGTTACTCGGTTGAGAGCTCCTACGAGCAGTACTTC. Protein product: CASSYSVESSYEQYF.

The J gene is TRBJ2-1, the V gene TRBV9; no definite D call. Between the trimmed V and J ends, which lost 4 bases and 2 bases, there was a span of 7 bases. Germline V lookup: CDR1 SGDLS, CDR2 YYNGEE. The CDR3 spans 13 residues. CDR3 coding DNA: TGTGCCAGCAGCCCTCGGACCTACAATGAGCAGTTCTTC. Translating it yields CASSPRTYNEQFF.

This clonotype was counted only a few times. V usage is TRBV5-4 and J usage is TRBJ1-4; D is undetermined. CDR3 size: 13 residues. Germline assignment: CDR1 SGHNT and CDR2 YYREEE (reference sequence). Trimming cost V 0 bases and J 6 bases, with 6 bases left between them. CDR3 amino acids: CASSLGLDEKLFF. The CDR3 DNA reads as TGTGCCAGCAGCTTGGGATTAGATGAAAAACTGTTTTTT.

Regarding this clonotype: A much larger clone differs from this one at a single base, so this may be a read error. The V call is TRBV19, the J call TRBJ1-5; TRBD1 aligns across 8 bases. The CDR3 is 15 amino acids. From germline, CDR1 is LNHDA and CDR2 SQIVND (reference sequence). The CDR3 here is CASSRTGYSNRPQHF. CDR3 coding DNA: TGTGCCAGTAGTCGGACAGGGTATAGCAATCGGCCCCAGCATTTT. Filled out from reference TRBV19 and TRBJ1-5, the complete variable domain reads DGGITQSPKYLFRKEGQNVTLSCEQNLNHDAMYWYRQDPGQGLRLIYYSQIVNDFQKGDIAEGYSVSREKKESFPLTVTSAQKNPTAFYLCASSRTGYSNRPQHFGDGTRLSIL.

Points on this clonotype: It may be a read error: a sequence one base away is much more abundant. The CDR3 nucleotides read TGTGCCAGCAGCTCGGGACAGCCGAGCACTGAAGCTTTCTTT. It encodes CASSSGQPSTEAFF. V and J are TRBV7-3 and TRBJ1-1, with TRBD1 matching 7 bases. From germline, CDR1 is SGHTA and CDR2 FQGTGA. V trimming: 4 bases; J trimming: 4 bases; junction bases outside the gene matches: 6. The CDR3 consists of 14 residues. Supplemented by reference TRBV7-3 and TRBJ1-1, the full variable domain reads GAGVSQTPSNKVTEKGKYVELRCDPISGHTALYWYRQSLGQGPEFLIYFQGTGAADDSGLPNDRFFAVRPEGSVSTLKIQRTERGDSAVYLCASSSGQPSTEAFFGQGTRLTVV.